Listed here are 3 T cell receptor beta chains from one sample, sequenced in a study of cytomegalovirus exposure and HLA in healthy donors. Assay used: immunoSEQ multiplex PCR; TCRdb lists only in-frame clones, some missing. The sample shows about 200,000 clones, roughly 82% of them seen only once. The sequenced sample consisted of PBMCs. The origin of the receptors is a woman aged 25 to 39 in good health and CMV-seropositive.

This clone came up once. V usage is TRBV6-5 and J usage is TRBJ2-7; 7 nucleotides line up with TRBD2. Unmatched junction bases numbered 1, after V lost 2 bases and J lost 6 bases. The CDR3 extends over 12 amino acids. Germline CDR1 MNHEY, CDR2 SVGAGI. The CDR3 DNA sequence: TGTGCCAGCAGTTACCCGGGAGGCGAGCAGTACTTC. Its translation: CASSYPGGEQYF.

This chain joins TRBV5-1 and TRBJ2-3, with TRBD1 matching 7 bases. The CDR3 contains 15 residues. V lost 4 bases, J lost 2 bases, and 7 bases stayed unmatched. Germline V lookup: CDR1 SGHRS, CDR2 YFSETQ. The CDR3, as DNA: TGCGCCAGCAGCCGGACAGGCGGAATCACAGATACGCAGTATTTT. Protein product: CASSRTGGITDTQYF.

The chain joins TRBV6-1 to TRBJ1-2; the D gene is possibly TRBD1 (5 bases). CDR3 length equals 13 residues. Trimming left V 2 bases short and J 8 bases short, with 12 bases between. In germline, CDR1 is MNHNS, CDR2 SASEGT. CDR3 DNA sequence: TGTGCCAGCAGTGAACGGGGGTCAGGGGGCTACACCTTC. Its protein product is CASSERGSGGYTF.